The T cell receptor beta chain under discussion was sequenced for a study of blood T cell repertoires in COVID-19. The overall study: Sites across the United States, Italy and Spain contributed samples from acute and convalescent COVID-19. From T cells, B-cell-depleted T cells, or PBMCs came the material, which was cDNA or gDNA.

This clone has a single count. In the original analysis: Amplification from reference gene primers served as the basis for estimated nucleated cell counts. Libraries were prepared by immunoSEQ multiplex PCR; TCRdb keeps only in-frame clonotypes and omits some of them. From that table come the V and J calls and clone size; the DNA was used to work out D and trimming. Found here are around 300,000 clones, roughly 85% of them singletons; the top ten hold about 10%. This receptor was obtained from a woman aged 70 to 79 with acute or convalescent COVID-19. The source material was peripheral blood.

The chain's CDR3 is CASSLGSASGVYEQFF. The CDR3 DNA follows: TGCGCCAGCAGCTTGGGCTCGGCTAGCGGGGTGTATGAGCAGTTCTTC. The genes are TRBV5-1 and TRBJ2-1; 9 bases fit TRBD2. The V and J ends lost 0 bases and 8 bases, in that order; junction bases with no gene match: 9. Germline CDR1 is SGHRS and CDR2 is YFSETQ. The CDR3 has 16 amino acids. The variable domain in full, with the rest retrieved from reference TRBV5-1 and TRBJ2-1, is KAGVTQTPRYLIKTRGQQVTLSCSPISGHRSVSWYQQTPGQGLQFLFEYFSETQRNKGNFPGRFSGRQFSNSRSEMNVSTLELGDSALYLCASSLGSASGVYEQFFGPGTRLTVL.